This T cell receptor (beta chain) came from a study of memory CD4+ T cells and cytomegalovirus serostatus. Study-wide results and caveats: Suggested: most of the CMV-linked TCR signature lies in CD4+ memory cells.

As for this clone: Its antigen is not identified.

The germline gives CDR1 KGHSH, CDR2 LQKENI. This CDR3 contains 14 residues. V gave up 1 base and J gave up 6 bases, with 12 bases separating them. The sort gate was single viable CD3+CD4+CD8-CD45RO+ cells for memory CD4+ T cells. Produced via immunoSEQ multiplex PCR; TCRdb's table is partial and in-frame only. Of 50,000 or so clones detected, approximately 80% appear once; the ten largest clones hold about 0.8%. The specimen was memory CD4+ T cells from blood. The J gene is TRBJ1-2, the V gene TRBV18, with D perhaps matching TRBD1 (6 bases). The sequence was collected from an adult in good health and CMV-seronegative. The CDR3 DNA reads TGTGCCAGCTCACCACGGGGGGCAGAACATGGCTACACCTTC. Translated: CASSPRGAEHGYTF. The full variable domain, completed using reference TRBV18 and TRBJ1-2, is NAGVMQNPRHLVRRRGQEARLRCSPMKGHSHVYWYRQLPEEGLKFMVYLQKENIIDESGMPKERFSAEFPKEGPSILRIQQVVRGDSAAYFCASSPRGAEHGYTFGSGTRLTVV.